This TCR beta chain came from a study of blood T cell repertoires in COVID-19. Study information: Sites in the United States, Italy and Spain provided acute and convalescent COVID-19 samples. T cells, B-cell-depleted T cells, or PBMCs supplied cDNA or gDNA.

Germline V gene data show CDR1 as MNHEY and CDR2 as SVGEGT. CDR3 size: 15 residues. The V gene end was trimmed by 6 bases and the J gene end by 3 bases; junction bases not matched to a gene: 6. Original analysis: Quantification of nucleated cells was approximated via reference gene primer amplification. Sequencing used immunoSEQ multiplex PCR; TCRdb keeps in-frame clones, though not all of them. The V and J calls and the clone size are those of that table, but D and trimming were determined from the DNA. This table has about 150,000 clones, approximately 81% appearing once. Sample: peripheral blood. The chain is built from TRBV6-2 or TRBV6-3 and TRBJ2-1, with TRBD1 identical over 9 bases. The sequence came from a human donor with acute or convalescent COVID-19. The donor label of this sample is uncertain. The chain's CDR3 is CASSPGTGNYNEQFF. The CDR3 DNA is TGTGCCAGCAGCCCCGGGACAGGGAACTACAATGAGCAGTTCTTC.